The present entry profiles one T cell receptor (beta chain) with its context. The antigen is not known. Deletions cut 3 bases from V and 0 bases from J, with 14 bases between. The CDR3 contains 16 residues. Germline-derived CDR1 and CDR2 are MNHNS and SASEGT. The data are from a study of T cells in localized non-small cell lung cancer. Whole-study findings and limits: The study sequenced only one region of the tumor. As a result, intratumor heterogeneity could not be excluded and remains possible. Among blood samples, higher T cell density accompanied longer overall survival. Adjacent uninvolved lung tissue had the highest T cell clonality, exceeding tumor. In adjacent lung, a median around 50 of the top 100 tumor clones were found.

Produced via immunoSEQ multiplex PCR; TCRdb's table is partial and in-frame only. The table has some 51,000 clones, about nine tenths seen once. The sequence was collected from a woman aged 40-75 years with stage I lung adenocarcinoma. This sequence joins TRBV6-1 and TRBJ1-2, with D unclear. The sequencing here drew on peripheral blood, taken before any cancer treatment. CDR3 in amino acids: CASSDFSAWTNYGYTF. DNA of the CDR3: TGTGCCAGCAGTGATTTCAGCGCCTGGACTAACTATGGCTACACCTTC.